This entry lists 32 T cell receptor beta chains sequenced from one sample in a study of T-cell memory formation after mild COVID-19. TCRdb ran MiXCR on the 5' RACE reads and lists one entry per CDR3 protein. The table has some 350,000 distinct CDR3 sequences, approximately 15% seen once; the top ten hold around 20%. Source material: PBMCs or a T cell subset sorted from them (not recorded which). The receptors here all came from a young man who had mild COVID-19 (a few samples of this study predate the infection). Cell type and time point are not known.

The CDR3 sequence: CASSQQSSNQPQHF. As DNA, the CDR3 is TGTGCCAGCAGCCAACAGAGTAGCAATCAGCCCCAGCATTTT. The chain is built from TRBV3-1 and TRBJ1-5; no firm D call. The V gene's germline CDR1 is LGHDT and CDR2 YNNKEL (reference sequence). The V end was cut by 2 bases, the J end by 0 bases, with 5 bases between. This CDR3 has 14 residues.

V and J are TRBV27 and TRBJ2-7; unclear D gene. This CDR3 is 14 amino acids long. Deletions cut 5 bases from V and 6 bases from J, with 17 bases between. From germline, CDR1 is MNHEY and CDR2 SMNVEV (reference sequence). CDR3 region: CASSPGRVWGEQYF. The CDR3 nucleotides read TGTGCCAGCAGTCCGGGTAGGGTATGGGGCGAGCAGTACTTC.

With regard to this clonotype: At one boundary the junction diverges from the germline segment, which might be a read error. The chain joins TRBV11-2 to TRBJ2-5; D uncertain. The CDR3 has 14 residues. Germline V gene sequence: CDR1 SGHAT, CDR2 FQNNGV. CDR3 in DNA: TGTGCCAGCAGCTTAGACCTAGTCCAAGAGACCAAGTACTTC. It is translated as CASSLDLVQETKYF.

The V call is TRBV6-6, the J call TRBJ2-5; 8 bases align to TRBD1. With V trimmed by 6 bases and J by 3 bases, 9 bases remained unmatched. There are 15 residues in the CDR3. From germline, CDR1 is MNHNY and CDR2 SVGAGI (reference sequence). CDR3 region: CASSRDRGEEETQYF. CDR3 in DNA: TGTGCCAGCAGCCGCGACAGGGGCGAGGAAGAGACCCAGTACTTC.

This clonotype was seen ten or more times. The chain uses TRBV9 and TRBJ2-2; D ambiguous. This CDR3 spans 14 amino acids. Trimming stripped 0 bases from V and 0 bases from J, with 3 bases between. Per germline, CDR1 SGDLS and CDR2 YYNGEE. CDR3 nucleotide sequence: TGTGCCAGCAGCGTAGGCACGAACACCGGGGAGCTGTTTTTT. This sequence encodes CASSVGTNTGELFF.

This clonotype was found a few times. V gene TRBV4-3 combines with J gene TRBJ2-3, with D possibly TRBD2 on 5 matching bases. The V gene lost 1 base and the J gene lost 5 bases, with 13 bases spanning the gap. This CDR3 spans 15 amino acids. The germline gives CDR1 LGHNA, CDR2 YSLEER. This chain's CDR3 is CASSQVVGVGDTQYF. DNA of the CDR3: TGCGCCAGCAGCCAAGTTGTCGGGGTGGGAGATACGCAGTATTTT.

V usage is TRBV4-3 and J usage is TRBJ2-1; perhaps TRBD2 as D (6 bases). Per the germline V gene, CDR1 is LGHNA and CDR2 is YSLEER. This CDR3 has 17 residues. V lost 3 bases and J 0 bases, leaving 15 bases between the germline ends. CDR3 residues: CASSHRTGLSSYNEQFF. As DNA, the CDR3 is TGCGCCAGCAGCCACCGCACGGGACTCAGCTCCTACAATGAGCAGTTCTTC.

This clonotype was observed a handful of times. This sequence joins TRBV4-2 and TRBJ1-1; D perhaps matches TRBD1 (6 bases). Trimming left V 1 base short and J 1 base short, with 13 bases between. The CDR3 sequence is 16 residues long. The V gene's germline CDR1 is LGHNA and CDR2 YNFKEQ. The CDR3 DNA follows: TGTGCCAGCAGCCAAGCCTTACAGGGATCGAACACTGAAGCTTTCTTT. Translation gives CASSQALQGSNTEAFF.

This clonotype occurred a few times. The V and J genes are TRBV7-2 and TRBJ2-1; 12 bases map to TRBD2. Trimming cost V 1 base and J 10 bases; bases outside gene matches: 8. From germline, CDR1 is SGHTA and CDR2 FQGNSA. The CDR3 is 16 amino acids. The CDR3: CASSLGPSGGAGEQFF. CDR3 nucleotides: TGTGCCAGCAGCTTAGGCCCTAGCGGGGGGGCCGGGGAGCAGTTCTTC.

This clonotype has more than one count but fewer than ten. This sequence joins TRBV7-2 and TRBJ1-1, with no clear D. Germline CDR1 SGHTA, CDR2 FQGNSA. Trimming took 5 bases from V and 3 from J, leaving 10 bases between them. There are 13 residues in the CDR3. In DNA, the CDR3 is TGTGCCAGCAGCCCGAAGGAGGACACTGAAGCTTTCTTT. Amino acid sequence: CASSPKEDTEAFF.

This clonotype turned up a few times. This chain joins TRBV24-1 and TRBJ1-2, with unresolved D. Germline lookup yields CDR1 KGHDR and CDR2 SFDVKD. V gave up 10 bases and J gave up 7 bases, with 15 bases separating them. The CDR3 sequence is 12 residues long. The CDR3 region is CATQSVGLGYTF. CDR3 DNA sequence: TGTGCCACGCAGTCCGTAGGTCTTGGCTACACCTTC.

This clonotype was counted only a few times. The chain couples TRBV6-5 to TRBJ1-5, with 8 bases matching TRBD1. J gave up 4 bases and V 7 bases, and 6 bases lay outside the gene matches. Germline V gives CDR1 MNHEY, CDR2 SVGAGI. The CDR3 spans 14 residues. The CDR3 nucleotides read TGTGCCAGCAAAGACAGGGGCCTAAATCAGCCCCAGCATTTT. Translated, it gives CASKDRGLNQPQHF.

The chain couples TRBV10-3 to TRBJ2-3; 9 bases are a match to TRBD2. CDR3 length: 13 residues. Germline V gene data show CDR1 as ENHRY and CDR2 as SYGVKD. V trimming: 7 bases; J trimming: 4 bases; junction bases outside the gene matches: 3. The CDR3 nucleotides read TGTGCCATCAAGCTAGCGGGGTCAGATACGCAGTATTTT. This translates into CAIKLAGSDTQYF.

The rearrangement uses TRBV28 and TRBJ2-5; 7 bases agree with TRBD1. The ends lost 6 bases at V and 5 bases at J; junction bases unmatched: 18. Per germline, CDR1 MDHEN and CDR2 SYDVKM. There are 17 residues in the CDR3. The CDR3 loop reads CASRPRQGPITRETQYF. The CDR3 nucleotides read TGTGCCAGCAGACCTCGACAGGGACCTATTACCAGGGAGACCCAGTACTTC.

This clonotype was recorded many times. The chain recombines TRBV20-1 with TRBJ2-7, with 8 positions matching TRBD1. The CDR3 is 13 amino acids. Germline V gene sequence: CDR1 DFQATT, CDR2 SNEGSKA (reference sequence). The V gene end was trimmed by 3 bases and the J gene end by 2 bases; junction bases not matched to a gene: 3. The CDR3 loop reads CSARGQVAYEQYF. CDR3 DNA: TGCAGTGCTAGGGGACAGGTAGCCTACGAGCAGTACTTC.

This clonotype was observed a few times. The rearrangement joins TRBV4-3 to TRBJ2-6; D perhaps matches TRBD2 (6 bases). V was cut by 3 bases and J by 2 bases, with 11 bases left in between. The CDR3 is 16 residues long. The germline CDR1 and CDR2 sequences are LGHNA and YSLEER. The CDR3 is CASSQAWRAGANVLTF. CDR3 nucleotide sequence: TGCGCCAGCAGCCAGGCCTGGAGGGCTGGGGCCAACGTCCTGACTTTC.

This clonotype was counted between two and nine times. The chain employs TRBV4-3 and TRBJ2-2; no reliable D call. V was pared by 3 bases and J by 4 bases, with 9 bases between. CDR3 length equals 14 residues. Germline loops: CDR1 LGHNA, CDR2 YSLEER. The CDR3 region is CASSHWITTGELFF. CDR3 in DNA: TGCGCCAGCAGCCACTGGATAACCACCGGGGAGCTGTTTTTT.

This clonotype was seen only a few times. This chain joins TRBV14 and TRBJ1-2, with D possibly TRBD1 on 5 matching bases. With 1 base removed from V and 6 bases from J, the gap between germline ends came to 9 bases. Germline V gives CDR1 SGHDN, CDR2 FVKESK. This CDR3 region has 13 residues. The CDR3, as DNA: TGTGCCAGCAGCCAAGCCAGGGACCATGGCTACACCTTC. Translating it yields CASSQARDHGYTF.

The chain is built from TRBV6-1 and TRBJ2-2; D is possibly TRBD1 (7 bases). The CDR3 totals 14 residues. Germline CDR1 reads MNHNS; CDR2 reads SASEGT. The germline V and J ends were trimmed by 2 bases and 6 bases, with 10 bases remaining between them. The CDR3 loop reads CASSERRGPGELFF. The CDR3 coding sequence is TGTGCCAGCAGTGAACGGAGGGGGCCCGGGGAGCTGTTTTTT.

This clonotype showed up just a few times. The chain carries TRBV6-6 and TRBJ2-1; 12 positions match TRBD2. V was clipped by 6 bases and J by 5 bases; unmatched bases: 5. Germline V lookup: CDR1 MNHNY, CDR2 SVGAGI (reference sequence). CDR3 size: 15 residues. CDR3 nucleotides: TGTGCCAGCAGGATCCCTAGCGGGGGGGACAATGAGCAGTTCTTC. Protein sequence: CASRIPSGGDNEQFF.

This clonotype was observed many times. The rearrangement joins TRBV5-1 to TRBJ2-7; D is perhaps TRBD1 or TRBD2 (5 bases each). Germline V lookup: CDR1 SGHRS, CDR2 YFSETQ. Between the trimmed V and J ends, which lost 6 bases and 1 base, there was a span of 14 bases. The CDR3 has 14 residues. Here the CDR3 reads CASIPGTESYEQYV. The CDR3 nucleotides are TGCGCCAGCATCCCCGGGACGGAGTCCTACGAGCAGTACGTC.

The genes are TRBV7-8 and TRBJ2-5; 9 bases line up with TRBD2. Germline V gives CDR1 SGHVS, CDR2 FQNEAQ. Trimming removed 5 bases from V and 1 base from J; junction bases left unmatched: 8. This CDR3 is 16 amino acids long. The CDR3 loop is CASSRGASGAQETQYF. The CDR3 DNA reads as TGTGCCAGCAGCCGTGGGGCTAGCGGGGCCCAAGAGACCCAGTACTTC.

This chain uses TRBV12-3 or TRBV12-4 with TRBJ2-2; 7 bases fit TRBD2. Trimming took 2 bases from V and 1 from J; bases not matched to a gene: 7. The CDR3 has 17 residues. The CDR3 DNA is TGTGCCAGCAGTTTACGACGGTTAGCGGGGAACACCGGGGAGCTGTTTTTT. Its translation is CASSLRRLAGNTGELFF.

The chain joins TRBV18 to TRBJ2-5; unclear D gene. The V end was cut by 5 bases, the J end by 1 base, with 11 bases between. CDR1 and CDR2 from the germline V gene are KGHSH and LQKENI. The CDR3 length is 14 residues. CDR3 protein: CASSSSGLQETQYF. DNA of the CDR3: TGTGCCAGCTCATCGTCGGGCCTCCAAGAGACCCAGTACTTC.

V gene TRBV19 combines with J gene TRBJ1-1; 7 bases are shared with TRBD1. The germline CDR1 and CDR2 sequences are LNHDA and SQIVND (reference sequence). This CDR3 is 14 amino acids long. Trimming took 6 bases from V and 2 from J; bases not matched to a gene: 6. In DNA, the CDR3 is TGTGCCAGTAGGCGCGGGACAGTTAACACTGAAGCTTTCTTT. This encodes CASRRGTVNTEAFF.

This chain uses TRBV24-1 with TRBJ2-3; D uncertain. CDR3 length equals 13 residues. Trimming pared 0 bases from V and 4 bases from J, leaving 4 bases between. The germline gives CDR1 KGHDR, CDR2 SFDVKD. In nucleotides, the CDR3 is TGTGCCACCAGTGATTTGACGTCAGATACGCAGTATTTT. Encoded protein: CATSDLTSDTQYF.

This clonotype appeared many times. The chain combines TRBV7-2 with TRBJ1-2; D is possibly TRBD1 (6 bases). The CDR3 extends over 16 amino acids. V was shortened by 5 bases and J by 2 bases, with 18 bases between the two germline ends. Germline-derived CDR1 and CDR2 are SGHTA and FQGNSA. CDR3 region: CASSPNPPGGNYGYTF. The CDR3 DNA sequence: TGTGCCAGCAGCCCTAACCCCCCCGGGGGCAACTATGGCTACACCTTC.

CDR3 residues: CRVEGAGAGGDTQYF. The CDR3 DNA sequence: TGCAGGGTAGAGGGTGCGGGAGCGGGGGGTGATACGCAGTATTTT. This chain uses TRBV20-1 with TRBJ2-3; 9 bases match TRBD2. The CDR3 loop spans 15 amino acids. Germline-derived CDR1 and CDR2 are DFQATT and SNEGSKA (reference sequence).

The rearrangement links TRBV23-1 to TRBJ1-6; 9 bases match TRBD1. TRBV23-1 is placed among ORFs of uncertain function. There are 16 residues in the CDR3. V lost 2 bases, J lost 10 bases, and 9 bases stayed unmatched. Here the CDR3 reads CASSQGGRDRDSPLHF. Written as DNA, the CDR3 is TGCGCCAGCAGTCAAGGAGGGCGGGACAGGGACTCACCCCTCCACTTT.

The V call is TRBV6-2 or TRBV6-3, the J call TRBJ2-6, with 9 bases aligning to TRBD1. From germline, CDR1 is MNHEY and CDR2 SVGEGT. The CDR3 totals 16 residues. J was trimmed by 4 bases and V by 5 bases; bases with no gene match: 6. The CDR3 bases are TGTGCCAGCAGTACCACAGGGGGCTCCGGGGCCAACGTCCTGACTTTC. Amino acids: CASSTTGGSGANVLTF.

As for this clonotype: This may stem from a read error, because a much larger clone lies one nucleotide away. The V and J genes are TRBV5-1 and TRBJ2-7, with D perhaps being TRBD1 or TRBD2 (5 bases each). This CDR3 comprises 14 residues. The germline gives CDR1 SGHRS, CDR2 YFSETQ. Trimming left V 3 bases short and J 5 bases short, with 15 bases between. CDR3 in amino acids: CASSYALRDHEQYF. The CDR3 DNA sequence: TGCGCCAGCAGCTACGCCCTCAGGGACCACGAGCAGTACTTC.

This clonotype showed up just once. V and J are TRBV28 and TRBJ2-3, with D perhaps given as TRBD1 or TRBD2 (5 bases each). Germline loops: CDR1 MDHEN, CDR2 SYDVKM. Trimming cost V 8 bases and J 2 bases, with 11 bases left between them. The CDR3 covers 13 residues. The CDR3, as DNA: TGTGCCAGCTTATCCGGGGCCACAGATACGCAGTATTTT. It codes for CASLSGATDTQYF.